This passage covers 32 T cell receptor beta chains from one sample sequenced in a study of a mutant IDH1 vaccine in newly diagnosed glioma. Time point noted: baseline, week 1 (first vaccination visit). As to treatment: pre-vaccination baseline after standard-of-care therapy. Clones were sequenced by immunoSEQ multiplex PCR, and TCRdb holds only the in-frame ones, with some missing. The sample carries about 24,000 clones, 80% to 95% recorded once. The material sequenced was PBMCs, taken from a glioma patient treated with radiotherapy, temozolomide or both. These receptors all come from a man aged 25-40 years with glioma.

The chain joins TRBV5-1 to TRBJ1-1; D is possibly TRBD1 (5 bases). Germline V lookup: CDR1 SGHRS, CDR2 YFSETQ. CDR3 length equals 14 residues. Trimming took 3 bases from V and 1 from J, leaving 10 bases between them. The CDR3 DNA reads as TGCGCCAGCAGCTGGGGGGGTCAGAACACTGAAGCTTTCTTT. Protein sequence: CASSWGGQNTEAFF.

This sequence joins TRBV6-1 and TRBJ2-7; 12 bases map to TRBD2. The CDR3 runs to 13 residues. Germline assignment: CDR1 MNHNS and CDR2 SASEGT. V shed 7 bases and J 7 bases; nucleotides not matched to a gene: 5. The CDR3 nucleotides read TGTGCCAGCACTAGCGGGAGGGCCGTGGAGCAGTACTTC. This sequence encodes CASTSGRAVEQYF.

Only one count was recorded for this clone. The chain uses TRBV13 and TRBJ1-1; no clear D gene. Deletions cut 5 bases from V and 0 bases from J, with 7 bases between. This CDR3 spans 13 amino acids. The germline V gene has CDR1 PRHDT and CDR2 FYEKMQ (reference sequence). The CDR3 DNA reads TGTGCCAGCAGCCGCAGACTGAACACTGAAGCTTTCTTT. It codes for CASSRRLNTEAFF. The whole variable domain, filled in from reference TRBV13 and TRBJ1-1, reads AAGVIQSPRHLIKEKRETATLKCYPIPRHDTVYWYQQGPGQDPQFLISFYEKMQSDKGSIPDRFSAQQFSDYHSELNMSSLELGDSALYFCASSRRLNTEAFFGQGTRLTVV.

V and J are TRBV19 and TRBJ2-3; TRBD2 aligns across 16 bases. The germline CDR1 and CDR2 sequences are LNHDA and SQIVND (reference sequence). This CDR3 is built from 17 residues. Trimming removed 4 bases from V and 3 bases from J; junction bases left unmatched: 4. The CDR3 region has the DNA TGTGCCAGTAGTAAGGGACTAGCGGGAGGGTTGACAGATACGCAGTATTTT. It translates to CASSKGLAGGLTDTQYF.

The chain is built from TRBV5-1 and TRBJ1-1, with TRBD1 as a possible D gene (6 bases). Germline V gene data show CDR1 as SGHRS and CDR2 as YFSETQ. The length of the CDR3 is 15 residues. Trimming took 2 bases from V and 3 from J, leaving 14 bases between them. Written as DNA, the CDR3 is TGCGCCAGCAGCTTATTGGGGGGCGCGGACACTGAAGCTTTCTTT. Amino acids: CASSLLGGADTEAFF.

The rearrangement links TRBV27 to TRBJ2-7; 7 bases are shared with TRBD2. CDR1 is MNHEY and CDR2 is SMNVEV in the germline V gene (reference sequence). There are 14 residues in the CDR3. Trimming cost V 5 bases and J 3 bases; bases outside gene matches: 7. CDR3 nucleotide sequence: TGTGCCAGCAGTACTCGCGGGAGTGGCTACGAGCAGTACTTC. Translating gives CASSTRGSGYEQYF.

The chain links TRBV27 to TRBJ1-2; 7 bases agree with TRBD1. Germline CDR1 and CDR2: MNHEY and SMNVEV (reference sequence). The CDR3 runs to 13 residues. The V segment lost 10 bases and the J segment 5 bases; nucleotides outside the gene matches: 10. The CDR3 loop reads CATRDRSYYGYTF. CDR3 nucleotide sequence: TGTGCCACAAGGGACAGAAGCTATTATGGCTACACCTTC.

The rearrangement joins TRBV5-4 to TRBJ2-3; 7 bases match TRBD2. The trim removed 4 bases at V and 1 base at J, leaving 6 bases unmatched. CDR3 size: 15 residues. From germline, CDR1 is SGHNT and CDR2 YYREEE (reference sequence). CDR3 DNA sequence: TGTGCCAGCAGCGAGGCGGGAGATCGCACAGATACGCAGTATTTT. It specifies CASSEAGDRTDTQYF.

The gene calls are TRBV25-1 and TRBJ2-3; tentative D call: TRBD1 (5 bases). The V end lost 4 bases, the J end lost 4 bases, and 15 bases lay between the germline ends. The CDR3 sequence is 15 residues long. Germline CDR1 is MGHDK and CDR2 is SYGVNS. This CDR3 is CASSVGVYEADTQYF. CDR3 in DNA: TGTGCCAGCAGTGTAGGGGTGTATGAGGCAGATACGCAGTATTTT.

V gene TRBV5-1 combines with J gene TRBJ2-6; 8 bases are a match to TRBD1. The CDR3 length is 16 residues. From germline, CDR1 is SGHRS and CDR2 YFSETQ. J gave up 4 bases and V 4 bases, and 7 bases lay outside the gene matches. Here the CDR3 DNA reads TGCGCCAGCAGCAAGGGACAGGAGGCGGGGGCCAACGTCCTGACTTTC. Translating gives CASSKGQEAGANVLTF.

The chain combines TRBV21-1 with TRBJ1-5. TRBV21-1 is marked as a pseudogene. The CDR3 consists of 15 residues. The CDR3, as DNA: TGTGCCAGCAGCATTTCGCATCGTCGGGGTCAGCCCCAGCATTTT. As protein: CASSISHRRGQPQHF.

In DNA form, the CDR3 reads TGTGCCAGCAGGGGGTTAGCGGGAGTAGATACGCAGTATTTT. Translating gives CASRGLAGVDTQYF. The chain is built from TRBV7-8 and TRBJ2-3, with TRBD2 identical over 9 bases. The CDR3 is made up of 14 amino acids. V lost 6 bases and J lost 5; bases outside the gene matches: 6. Germline loops: CDR1 SGHVS, CDR2 FQNEAQ.

A single count supports this clone. This rearrangement joins TRBV9 to TRBJ2-1, with 9 bases fitting TRBD1. The V segment lost 2 bases and the J segment 3 bases; nucleotides outside the gene matches: 12. Germline V gene data show CDR1 as SGDLS and CDR2 as YYNGEE. The CDR3 has 18 residues. The CDR3 sequence is CASSVLALTGGFYNEQFF. CDR3 DNA sequence: TGTGCCAGCAGCGTTCTTGCATTGACAGGGGGTTTCTACAATGAGCAGTTCTTC.

The V call is TRBV5-4, the J call TRBJ1-1; D not resolved. From germline, CDR1 is SGHNT and CDR2 YYREEE (reference sequence). V was clipped by 3 bases and J by 7 bases, with 10 bases between them. The CDR3 runs 12 residues. The CDR3 sequence: CASSSYPYEAFF. As DNA, the CDR3 is TGTGCCAGCAGCTCTTACCCCTATGAAGCTTTCTTT.

The gene calls are TRBV7-9 and TRBJ2-7; TRBD1 matches at 7 bases. The ends lost 6 bases at V and 0 bases at J; junction bases unmatched: 11. The germline V gene encodes CDR1 SEHNR and CDR2 FQNEAQ (reference sequence). CDR3 length equals 16 residues. In DNA, the CDR3 is TGTGCCAGCAGACGGGAACCGGGACAGAGCTCCTACGAGCAGTACTTC. This codes for CASRREPGQSSYEQYF.

V and J are TRBV5-4 and TRBJ1-5, with 8 bases fitting TRBD1. V shed 9 bases and J 3 bases; nucleotides not matched to a gene: 11. The CDR3 totals 15 residues. The germline CDR1 and CDR2 sequences are SGHNT and YYREEE (reference sequence). As DNA, the CDR3 is TGTGCCACCTCTCCTGACAGGGGATTCAATCAGCCCCAGCATTTT. It translates to CATSPDRGFNQPQHF.

The J gene is TRBJ1-6, the V gene TRBV30, with D unclear. The V gene lost 0 bases and the J gene lost 7 bases, with 13 bases spanning the gap. From germline, CDR1 is GTSNPN and CDR2 SVGIG (reference sequence). The CDR3 sequence is 15 residues long. CDR3 amino acids: CAWSVLSSMNSPLHF. The CDR3 bases are TGTGCCTGGAGTGTACTGTCCAGCATGAATTCACCCCTCCACTTT.

V gene TRBV2 combines with J gene TRBJ2-7; D not resolved. Between the trimmed V and J ends, which lost 8 bases and 6 bases, there was a span of 11 bases. This CDR3 has 11 amino acids. Germline V gene lookup returns CDR1 SNHLY and CDR2 FYNNEI. The CDR3 is CASSLGGEQYF. The CDR3 coding sequence is TGTGCCAGCTCTTTGGGCGGCGAGCAGTACTTC.

This clone has only one observation. The V gene is TRBV6-1, the J gene TRBJ1-1, with TRBD1 as a possible D gene (5 bases). The ends were cut back, 7 bases at V and 9 bases at J, with 15 bases in the middle. The CDR3 runs to 12 residues. Per germline, CDR1 MNHNS and CDR2 SASEGT. The CDR3 DNA sequence: TGTGCCAGCACCCTTTCAGGGTTTCAAGCTTTCTTT. Translating it yields CASTLSGFQAFF.

This rearrangement joins TRBV11-3 to TRBJ2-3; no definite D call. There are 14 residues in the CDR3. Germline values: CDR1 SGHNT, CDR2 YENEEA. V was trimmed by 5 bases and J by 0 bases, leaving 9 bases between them. The CDR3 nucleotides are TGTGCCAGCAGCCCCGGGCTGAGCACAGATACGCAGTATTTT. Protein sequence: CASSPGLSTDTQYF.

The chain links TRBV7-2 to TRBJ2-7; TRBD2 agrees at 8 bases. This CDR3 spans 14 amino acids. The germline CDR1 and CDR2 sequences are SGHTA and FQGNSA. The V gene end was trimmed by 4 bases and the J gene end by 3 bases; junction bases not matched to a gene: 5. The CDR3 nucleotides read TGTGCCAGCAGCTCCCCGGCGGGGGGCTACGAGCAGTACTTC. Translation gives CASSSPAGGYEQYF.

This rearrangement joins TRBV9 to TRBJ2-3; 13 bases are a match to TRBD2. After removal of 4 bases from V and 4 bases from J, the junction contained 6 bases not matched to a gene. Germline CDR1 SGDLS, CDR2 YYNGEE. This CDR3 has 16 residues. This CDR3 reads CASSPRLAGGPDTQYF. The CDR3 coding sequence is TGTGCCAGCAGCCCTCGACTAGCGGGAGGCCCAGATACGCAGTATTTT.

V usage is TRBV2 and J usage is TRBJ1-5; 7 nucleotides line up with TRBD1. There are 16 residues in the CDR3. J was trimmed by 2 bases and V by 6 bases; bases with no gene match: 10. The germline CDR1 and CDR2 sequences are SNHLY and FYNNEI. The chain's CDR3 is CASRGGRRNGNQPQHF. CDR3 nucleotides: TGTGCCAGCAGAGGGGGCAGGAGGAATGGCAATCAGCCCCAGCATTTT.

The chain employs TRBV19 and TRBJ1-1; D remains unclear. Per the germline V gene, CDR1 is LNHDA and CDR2 is SQIVND (reference sequence). There are 14 residues in the CDR3. Trimming left V 2 bases short and J 0 bases short, with 7 bases between. The CDR3 sequence is CASSIQRLNTEAFF. CDR3 nucleotide sequence: TGTGCCAGTAGTATACAGAGATTGAACACTGAAGCTTTCTTT.

V and J are TRBV10-1 and TRBJ1-3; D remains ambiguous. From germline, CDR1 is WNHNN and CDR2 SYGVQD (reference sequence). Trimming took off 0 bases at V and 7 bases at J, with 16 bases between the two ends. The CDR3 sequence is 16 residues long. CDR3 sequence (DNA): TGCGCCAGCAGTGAGTCGACTCCAACCGGGCTGAACACCATATATTTT. This gives the protein CASSESTPTGLNTIYF.

The CDR3 DNA reads TGTGCCAGCAGCCCCGGGACTAGATGGAACGAGCAGTACTTC. Protein: CASSPGTRWNEQYF. The chain employs TRBV7-9 and TRBJ2-7; 8 bases map to TRBD2. There are 14 residues in the CDR3. The germline gives CDR1 SEHNR, CDR2 FQNEAQ (reference sequence). The ends lost 5 bases at V and 5 bases at J; junction bases unmatched: 8.

The V call is TRBV5-1, the J call TRBJ1-5; D call uncertain. Per the germline V gene, CDR1 is SGHRS and CDR2 is YFSETQ. Trimming cost V 0 bases and J 3 bases, with 10 bases left between them. The CDR3 contains 15 residues. For the CDR3, the DNA is TGCGCCAGCAGCTTGGCCCCCGATTTCAATCAGCCCCAGCATTTT. It translates to CASSLAPDFNQPQHF.

V usage is TRBV4-1 and J usage is TRBJ1-4; possibly TRBD1 for D (5 bases). V was trimmed by 5 bases and J by 5 bases, leaving 15 bases between them. Germline V gives CDR1 MGHRA, CDR2 YSYEKL. The CDR3 has 15 amino acids. The CDR3 nucleotides read TGCGCCAGCAGCATGACAGCTTACCACAATGAAAAACTGTTTTTT. It is translated as CASSMTAYHNEKLFF.

The gene calls are TRBV19 and TRBJ1-1, with TRBD1 matching 7 bases. CDR3 length equals 15 residues. From germline, CDR1 is LNHDA and CDR2 SQIVND (reference sequence). V lost 6 bases and J lost 1; bases outside the gene matches: 8. The chain's CDR3 is CASRDGQVQNTEAFF. As DNA, the CDR3 is TGTGCCAGTAGAGATGGACAGGTTCAGAACACTGAAGCTTTCTTT.

Notes on this clone: One end of the junction is discordant with germline, which a read error may explain. The CDR3 reads CASSSGQGRNAEAFF. The DNA for the CDR3 is TGCGCCAGCAGCTCCGGACAGGGGAGGAACGCTGAAGCTTTCTTT. This chain joins TRBV5-1 and TRBJ1-1, with 9 bases aligning to TRBD1. Per germline, CDR1 SGHRS and CDR2 YFSETQ. The CDR3 is 15 amino acids.

There are a few counts of this clone. The rearrangement uses TRBV6-6 and TRBJ1-2; the match to TRBD1 covers 7 bases. J lost 8 bases, V lost 6 bases, and 9 bases had no gene match. The CDR3 has 13 residues. Germline CDR1 and CDR2: MNHNY and SVGAGI (reference sequence). The CDR3 coding sequence is TGTGCCAGCAGACCGACAGGGCCGTGGGGCTACACCTTC. This codes for CASRPTGPWGYTF.

V gene TRBV5-1 combines with J gene TRBJ1-3; D not resolved. Trimming pared 2 bases from V and 0 bases from J, leaving 12 bases between. This CDR3 region has 16 residues. The V gene's germline CDR1 is SGHRS and CDR2 YFSETQ. CDR3 nucleotides: TGCGCCAGCAGCTTCGGTCATGGCAGCTCTGGAAACACCATATATTTT. Translating it yields CASSFGHGSSGNTIYF.